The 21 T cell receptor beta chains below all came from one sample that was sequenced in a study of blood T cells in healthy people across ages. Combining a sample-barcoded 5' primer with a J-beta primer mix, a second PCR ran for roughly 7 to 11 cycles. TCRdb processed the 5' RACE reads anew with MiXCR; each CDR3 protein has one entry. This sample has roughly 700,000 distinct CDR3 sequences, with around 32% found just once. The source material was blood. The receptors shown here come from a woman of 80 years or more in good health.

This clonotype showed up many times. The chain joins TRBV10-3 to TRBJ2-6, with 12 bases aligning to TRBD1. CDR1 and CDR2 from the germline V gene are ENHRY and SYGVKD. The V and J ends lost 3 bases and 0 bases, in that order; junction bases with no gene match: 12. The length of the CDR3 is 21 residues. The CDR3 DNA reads TGTGCCATCAGTGACCCACGGGGGACAGGGGGCTGGATCTCTGGGGCCAACGTCCTGACTTTC. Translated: CAISDPRGTGGWISGANVLTF.

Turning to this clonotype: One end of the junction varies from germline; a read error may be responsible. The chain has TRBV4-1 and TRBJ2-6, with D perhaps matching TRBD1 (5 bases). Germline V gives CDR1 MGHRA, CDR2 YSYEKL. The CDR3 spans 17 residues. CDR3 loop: CASSQDYQGSGANVLTF. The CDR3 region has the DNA TGCGCCAGCAGCCAAGATTACCAGGGCTCTGGGGCCAACGTCCTAACTTTC.

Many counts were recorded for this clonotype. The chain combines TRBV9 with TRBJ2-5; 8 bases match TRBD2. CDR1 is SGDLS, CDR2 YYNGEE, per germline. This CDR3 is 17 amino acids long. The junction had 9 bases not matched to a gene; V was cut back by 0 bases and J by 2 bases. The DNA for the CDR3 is TGTGCCAGCAGCGTAGCTGGGATAGCGGGGTTACAAGAGACCCAGTACTTC. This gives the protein CASSVAGIAGLQETQYF.

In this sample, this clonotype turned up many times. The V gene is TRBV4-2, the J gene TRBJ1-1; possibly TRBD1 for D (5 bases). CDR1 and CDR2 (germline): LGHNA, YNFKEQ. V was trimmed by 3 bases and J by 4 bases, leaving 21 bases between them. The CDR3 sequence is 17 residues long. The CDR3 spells CASSHEPGPSGGTEAFF. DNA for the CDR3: TGTGCCAGCAGCCATGAACCGGGACCCTCCGGCGGCACTGAAGCTTTCTTT.

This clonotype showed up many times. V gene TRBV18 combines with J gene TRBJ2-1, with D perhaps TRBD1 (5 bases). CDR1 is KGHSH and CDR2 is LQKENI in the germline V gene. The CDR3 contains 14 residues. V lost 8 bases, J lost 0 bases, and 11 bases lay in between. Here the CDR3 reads CASSPQGSYNEQFF. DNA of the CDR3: TGTGCCAGCAGCCCCCAGGGCTCCTACAATGAGCAGTTCTTC.

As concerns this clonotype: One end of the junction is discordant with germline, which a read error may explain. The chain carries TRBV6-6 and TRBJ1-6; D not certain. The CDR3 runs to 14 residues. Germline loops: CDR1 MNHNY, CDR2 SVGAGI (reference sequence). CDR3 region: CASSYAGDNSPPHF. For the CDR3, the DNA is TGTGCCAGTAGTTACGCCGGTGATAATTCACCCCCCCACTTT.

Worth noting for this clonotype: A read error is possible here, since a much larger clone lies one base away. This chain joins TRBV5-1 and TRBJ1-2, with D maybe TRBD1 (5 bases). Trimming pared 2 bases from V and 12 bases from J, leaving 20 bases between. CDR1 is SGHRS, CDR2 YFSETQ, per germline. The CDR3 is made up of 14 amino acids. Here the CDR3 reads CASSFGTDVEGHTF. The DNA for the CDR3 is TGCGCCAGCAGCTTTGGGACGGACGTAGAAGGCCACACCTTC.

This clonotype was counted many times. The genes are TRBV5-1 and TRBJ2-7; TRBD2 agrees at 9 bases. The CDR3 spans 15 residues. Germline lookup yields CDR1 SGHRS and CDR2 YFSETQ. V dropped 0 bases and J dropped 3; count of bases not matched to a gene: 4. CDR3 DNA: TGCGCCAGCAGCTTGGTTCTAGCGGGGAACTACGAGCAGTACTTC. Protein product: CASSLVLAGNYEQYF.

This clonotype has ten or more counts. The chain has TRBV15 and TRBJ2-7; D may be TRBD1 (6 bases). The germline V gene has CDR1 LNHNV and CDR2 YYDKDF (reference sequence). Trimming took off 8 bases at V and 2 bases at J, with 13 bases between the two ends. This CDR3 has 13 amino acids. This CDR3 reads CATAGVNTYEQYF. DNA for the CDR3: TGTGCCACCGCAGGGGTCAATACCTACGAGCAGTACTTC.

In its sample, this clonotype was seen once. CDR3 in DNA: TGTGCCATCAGGCCGGGGCAAGCATTCACAGGGGGCGCAACCTCCTATGGCTACACCTTC. Translated: CAIRPGQAFTGGATSYGYTF. The rearrangement links TRBV10-3 to TRBJ1-2; TRBD1 aligns across 9 bases. With V trimmed by 6 bases and J by 4 bases, 24 bases remained unmatched. The CDR3 has 20 amino acids. CDR1 and CDR2 from the germline V gene are ENHRY and SYGVKD.

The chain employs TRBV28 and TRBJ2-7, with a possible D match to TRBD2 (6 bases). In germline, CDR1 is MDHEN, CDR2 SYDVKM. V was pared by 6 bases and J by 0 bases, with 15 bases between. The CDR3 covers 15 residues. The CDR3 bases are TGTGCCAGCAGCTCCATAGCGGTATCCTCCTACGAGCAGTACTTC. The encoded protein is CASSSIAVSSYEQYF.

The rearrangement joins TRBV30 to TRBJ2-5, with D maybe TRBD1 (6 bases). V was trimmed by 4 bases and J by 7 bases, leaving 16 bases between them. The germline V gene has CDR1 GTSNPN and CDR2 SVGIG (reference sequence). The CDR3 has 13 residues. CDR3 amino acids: CAWTNSGDRTQYF. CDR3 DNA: TGTGCCTGGACTAACTCAGGGGACCGGACCCAGTACTTC.

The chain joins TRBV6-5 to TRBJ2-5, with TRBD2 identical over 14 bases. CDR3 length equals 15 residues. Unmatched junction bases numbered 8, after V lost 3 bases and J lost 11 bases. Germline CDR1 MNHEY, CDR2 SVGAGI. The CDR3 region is CASSYGTSGGNRQYF. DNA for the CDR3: TGTGCCAGCAGTTATGGGACTAGCGGGGGTAATAGGCAGTACTTC.

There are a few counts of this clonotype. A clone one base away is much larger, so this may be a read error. The CDR3 DNA follows: TGTGCCAGCAGCTTAGGGGGAGCGGGGGGCCCCGATACGCAGTATTTT. Translated: CASSLGGAGGPDTQYF. The chain recombines TRBV7-2 with TRBJ2-3, with 9 bases identical to TRBD2. Germline V lookup: CDR1 SGHTA, CDR2 FQGNSA. J lost 6 bases, V lost 1 base, and 8 bases had no gene match. This CDR3 is built from 16 residues.

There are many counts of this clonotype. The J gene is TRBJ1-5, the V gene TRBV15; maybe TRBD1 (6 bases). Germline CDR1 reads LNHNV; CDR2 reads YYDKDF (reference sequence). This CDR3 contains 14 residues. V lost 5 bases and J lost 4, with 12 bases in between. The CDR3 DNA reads TGTGCCACCAGCCTAAGACAGGAGAATCAGCCCCAGCATTTT. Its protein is CATSLRQENQPQHF.

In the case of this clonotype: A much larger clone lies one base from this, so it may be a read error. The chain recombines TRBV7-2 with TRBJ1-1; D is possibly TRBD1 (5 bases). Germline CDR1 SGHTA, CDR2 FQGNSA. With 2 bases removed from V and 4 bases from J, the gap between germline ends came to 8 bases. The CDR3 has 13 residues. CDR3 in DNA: TGTGCCAGCAGCTTATTCAGGGCCACTGAAGCTTTCTTT. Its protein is CASSLFRATEAFF.

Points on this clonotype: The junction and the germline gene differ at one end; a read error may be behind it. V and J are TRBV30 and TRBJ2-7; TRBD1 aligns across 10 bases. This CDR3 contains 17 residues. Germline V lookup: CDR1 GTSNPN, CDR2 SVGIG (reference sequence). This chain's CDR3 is CAWRGDRGNSVDYVQYF. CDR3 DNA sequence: TGTGCCTGGAGGGGGGACAGGGGAAATAGCGTAGACTACGTGCAGTACTTC.

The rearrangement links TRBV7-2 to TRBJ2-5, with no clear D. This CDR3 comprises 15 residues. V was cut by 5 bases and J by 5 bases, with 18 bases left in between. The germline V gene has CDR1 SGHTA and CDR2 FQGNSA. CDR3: CASSLVWNSRETQYF. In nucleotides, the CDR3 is TGTGCCAGCAGCCTTGTGTGGAATTCTAGGGAGACCCAGTACTTC.

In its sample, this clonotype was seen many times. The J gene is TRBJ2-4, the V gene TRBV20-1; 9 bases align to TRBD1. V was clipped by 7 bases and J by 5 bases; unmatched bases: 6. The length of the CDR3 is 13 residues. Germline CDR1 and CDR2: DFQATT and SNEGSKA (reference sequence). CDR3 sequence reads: CSVLQGAENIQYF. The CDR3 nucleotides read TGCAGTGTACTACAGGGGGCAGAAAACATTCAGTACTTC.

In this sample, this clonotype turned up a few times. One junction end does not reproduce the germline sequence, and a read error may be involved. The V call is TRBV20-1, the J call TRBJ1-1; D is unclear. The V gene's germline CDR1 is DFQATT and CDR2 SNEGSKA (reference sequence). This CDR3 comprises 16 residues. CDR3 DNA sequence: TGCAGTGCCAGAGGGATCCGTCCCGGTATGAACACTGAAGCTTTCTTT. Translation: CSARGIRPGMNTEAFF.

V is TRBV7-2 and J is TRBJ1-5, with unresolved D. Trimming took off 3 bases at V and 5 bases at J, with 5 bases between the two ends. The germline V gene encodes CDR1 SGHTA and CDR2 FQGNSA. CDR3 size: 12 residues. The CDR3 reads CASSFPYQPQHF. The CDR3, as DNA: TGTGCCAGCAGCTTTCCGTATCAGCCCCAGCATTTT.